A single sample gave rise to the 25 T cell receptor beta chains below, sequenced in a study of T-cell reconstitution after alpha-beta-depleted transplantation in children. Study-wide results and limits: Alpha-beta T cells about two months after transplant reportedly derived from several hundred expanded graft clones.

This sample's TCRbeta library carried unique molecular identifier barcodes. TCRdb redid the calling of the PCR reads with MiXCR, one entry per CDR3 protein. The table records roughly 32,000 distinct CDR3 sequences, around 6.6% of them present only once. Their antigen targets remain unknown. The source was peripheral blood, collected 60 days after TCRalphabeta/CD19-depleted stem cell transplant. These receptors came from a child under three years old who had a stem cell transplant for acute myeloid leukemia, so the T cells may come from the graft donor.

There are many counts of this clonotype. Given the absence of the conserved phenylalanine or tryptophan at the CDR3 end, a read error is likely. The limits of the CDR3 on the DNA are not certain, so only TCRdb's listed CDR3 is given. V gene TRBV7-9 combines with J gene TRBJ1-5. Germline-derived CDR1 and CDR2 are SEHNR and FQNEAQ (reference sequence). The CDR3 adds up to 11 amino acids, both ends counted. The CDR3: CASTLRTPSRI.

In its sample, this clonotype was seen many times. V and J are TRBV4-3 and TRBJ1-2; the D gene is possibly TRBD1 (6 bases). The CDR3 loop spans 17 amino acids. The germline gives CDR1 LGHNA, CDR2 YSLEER. Between the trimmed V and J ends, which lost 0 bases and 2 bases, there was a span of 16 bases. The CDR3 loop reads CASSQEQGVKRNYGYTF. The CDR3 bases are TGCGCCAGCAGCCAAGAACAGGGTGTAAAAAGGAACTATGGCTACACCTTC.

This clonotype was seen ten or more times. This chain joins TRBV4-1 and TRBJ2-5; D may be TRBD2 (6 bases). The CDR3 runs to 15 residues. From germline, CDR1 is MGHRA and CDR2 YSYEKL. The germline V and J ends were trimmed by 5 bases and 6 bases, with 19 bases remaining between them. The chain's CDR3 is CASSEIGARGKTQYF. In DNA form, the CDR3 reads TGCGCCAGCAGCGAGATCGGTGCACGCGGGAAGACCCAGTACTTC.

This clonotype was counted at least ten times. The V and J genes are TRBV28 and TRBJ2-3; D is perhaps TRBD2 (6 bases). V lost 5 bases, J lost 1 base, and 10 bases lay in between. The CDR3 spans 14 residues. The germline V gene encodes CDR1 MDHEN and CDR2 SYDVKM. CDR3 protein: CASSVTGGTDTQYF. Here the CDR3 DNA reads TGTGCCAGCAGTGTAACGGGGGGCACAGATACGCAGTATTTT. The full variable domain, rest sourced from reference TRBV28 and TRBJ2-3, is DVKVTQSSRYLVKRTGEKVFLECVQDMDHENMFWYRQDPGLGLRLIYFSYDVKMKEKGDIPEGYSVSREKKERFSLILESASTNQTSMYLCASSVTGGTDTQYFGPGTRLTVL.

This clonotype was seen at least ten times. This chain uses TRBV2 with TRBJ1-2; unclear D gene. Germline CDR1 is SNHLY and CDR2 is FYNNEI. V was shortened by 1 base and J by 4 bases, with 10 bases between the two germline ends. The length of the CDR3 is 14 residues. As DNA, the CDR3 is TGTGCCAGCAGTGAAGAGGTCGCGGGCTATGGCTACACCTTC. Residues: CASSEEVAGYGYTF.

This clonotype was counted many times. V is TRBV5-1 and J is TRBJ2-7; D is possibly TRBD2 (5 bases). The CDR3 runs to 13 residues. Germline V gene data show CDR1 as SGHRS and CDR2 as YFSETQ. Trimming stripped 1 base from V and 4 bases from J, with 9 bases between. In DNA form, the CDR3 reads TGCGCCAGCAGCTTGCCTAGCAAGTACGAGCAGTACTTC. Amino acid sequence: CASSLPSKYEQYF.

This clonotype came up once. This clone may be a read error of a much larger clone one base away. This rearrangement joins TRBV12-3 or TRBV12-4 to TRBJ2-1; 7 nucleotides agree with TRBD1. The CDR3 has 17 amino acids. CDR3 DNA sequence: TGTGACAGCAGTCCCCTAGGACAGGTCGATCCGCTGGATGAGCAGTTCTTC. Translation gives CDSSPLGQVDPLDEQFF.

This clonotype was observed many times. The chain couples TRBV7-2 to TRBJ2-5; 8 positions agree with TRBD2. This CDR3 contains 17 residues. V shed 5 bases and J 5 bases; nucleotides not matched to a gene: 16. The V gene's germline CDR1 is SGHTA and CDR2 FQGNSA. The CDR3: CASSPHQAGALEETQYF. CDR3 coding DNA: TGTGCCAGCAGCCCCCATCAAGCGGGGGCCCTTGAGGAGACCCAGTACTTC.

This clonotype was recorded at least ten times. The chain recombines TRBV12-3 or TRBV12-4 with TRBJ1-2; 7 bases map to TRBD1. This CDR3 is built from 13 residues. J gave up 8 bases and V 6 bases, and 9 bases lay outside the gene matches. CDR3 nucleotides: TGTGCCAGCAGCCCTGACAGGGCTCGCGGCTACACCTTC. Its translation: CASSPDRARGYTF.

The V call is TRBV9, the J call TRBJ1-2; D perhaps matches TRBD1 (5 bases). This CDR3 contains 13 residues. V lost 3 bases and J 1 base, leaving 7 bases between the germline ends. Germline lookup yields CDR1 SGDLS and CDR2 YYNGEE. The CDR3 is CASSGQFNYGYTF. In DNA, the CDR3 is TGTGCCAGCAGCGGACAGTTTAACTATGGCTACACCTTC. Drawing the rest from reference TRBV9 and TRBJ1-2, the complete variable domain is DSGVTQTPKHLITATGQRVTLRCSPRSGDLSVYWYQQSLDQGLQFLIQYYNGEERAKGNILERFSAQQFPDLHSELNLSSLELGDSALYFCASSGQFNYGYTFGSGTRLTVV.

This clonotype was counted ten times or more. The CDR3: CASSPRPNRGDAFF. The CDR3 DNA reads as TGTGCCAGCAGTCCCCGCCCTAACAGGGGGGACGCTTTCTTT. This chain connects TRBV12-3 or TRBV12-4 to TRBJ1-1; 8 bases are a match to TRBD1. The ends lost 5 bases at V and 11 bases at J; junction bases unmatched: 13. CDR3 size: 14 residues.

In its sample, this clonotype was seen many times. CDR3 sequence reads: CASSLEAPGRAQPQHF. CDR3 sequence (DNA): TGTGCCAGCAGCTTAGAGGCCCCGGGGCGAGCTCAGCCCCAGCATTTT. V is TRBV7-9 and J is TRBJ1-5; the D gene is possibly TRBD1 (5 bases). The CDR3 consists of 16 residues. Trimming removed 1 base from V and 6 bases from J, with 16 bases in between. Germline loops: CDR1 SEHNR, CDR2 FQNEAQ (reference sequence).

Only one count was recorded for this clonotype. A read error may be the cause here, since a much bigger clone is one base away. The rearrangement links TRBV7-2 to TRBJ2-3, with unresolved D. CDR3 length: 14 amino acids. In germline, CDR1 is SGHTA, CDR2 FQGNSA. The ends were cut back, 6 bases at V and 0 bases at J, with 10 bases in the middle. The CDR3 DNA sequence: TGTGCCAGCAGACCGCTGAGCAGCACAGATACGCAGTATTTT. Protein: CASRPLSSTDTQYF.

This clonotype occurred many times. J is TRBJ2-5 and V is TRBV29-1; D perhaps matches TRBD2 (6 bases). This CDR3 spans 10 amino acids. V was pared by 7 bases and J by 7 bases, with 10 bases between. CDR1 SQVTM and CDR2 ANQGSEA come from the germline V gene. The CDR3 nucleotides read TGCAGCGCCGTCGGGGGGACCCAGTACTTC. This sequence encodes CSAVGGTQYF.

This clonotype occurred many times. This chain joins TRBV7-2 and TRBJ2-7, with D hard to call. CDR3 size: 17 residues. Deletions cut 5 bases from V and 2 bases from J, with 22 bases between. The germline V gene has CDR1 SGHTA and CDR2 FQGNSA. The CDR3 sequence is CASSPQTPRLATYEQYF. The CDR3 DNA sequence: TGTGCCAGCAGCCCGCAAACCCCGCGATTAGCAACCTACGAGCAGTACTTC. Based on the CDR3 plus reference TRBV7-2 and TRBJ2-7, the full variable domain is GAGVSQSPSNKVTEKGKDVELRCDPISGHTALYWYRQSLGQGLEFLIYFQGNSAPDKSGLPSDRFSAERTGGSVSTLTIQRTQQEDSAVYLCASSPQTPRLATYEQYFGPGTRLTVT.

This clonotype was recorded at least ten times. This sequence joins TRBV5-1 and TRBJ2-5, with D possibly matching TRBD2 (5 bases). Germline V CDR1 and CDR2: SGHRS, YFSETQ. Deletions cut 0 bases from V and 3 bases from J, with 12 bases between. CDR3 size: 15 residues. The DNA of the CDR3 is TGCGCCAGCAGCTTGGATGGCCGGGATGAAGAGACCCAGTACTTC. This translates into CASSLDGRDEETQYF.

This clonotype has ten or more counts. V gene TRBV12-3 or TRBV12-4 combines with J gene TRBJ2-3; the D is unclear. V shed 5 bases and J shed 5 bases, with 8 bases lying between them. The CDR3 is made up of 12 amino acids. DNA for the CDR3: TGTGCCAGCAGTCCTTTGGGAGATACGCAGTATTTT. Residues: CASSPLGDTQYF.

The V and J genes are TRBV13 and TRBJ1-6, with D perhaps matching TRBD1 (6 bases). From germline, CDR1 is PRHDT and CDR2 FYEKMQ (reference sequence). V shed 1 base and J shed 9 bases, with 13 bases lying between them. The CDR3 spans 15 residues. This CDR3 reads CASSLAGGGGSPLHF. As DNA, the CDR3 is TGTGCCAGCAGCTTAGCTGGAGGGGGGGGTTCACCCCTCCACTTT.

This clonotype was seen many times. V usage is TRBV7-8 and J usage is TRBJ2-1, with 9 bases identical to TRBD2. V gave up 0 bases and J gave up 5 bases; unmatched junction bases: 5. The CDR3 loop spans 16 amino acids. CDR1 SGHVS and CDR2 FQNEAQ come from the germline V gene. CDR3 protein: CASSLAVSSGDNEQFF. The CDR3, as DNA: TGTGCCAGCAGCTTAGCTGTGTCTAGCGGGGACAATGAGCAGTTCTTC.

This clonotype was detected ten times or more. This CDR3 is CASSQGTKSGTGELFF. The CDR3 DNA is TGTGCCAGCAGCCAAGGGACAAAATCAGGCACCGGGGAGCTGTTTTTT. The gene calls are TRBV4-2 and TRBJ2-2, with D perhaps matching TRBD1 (5 bases). The length of the CDR3 is 16 residues. The germline gives CDR1 LGHNA, CDR2 YNFKEQ. Trimming shortened V by 1 base and J by 4 bases, and 13 bases separated the two germline ends.

At least ten counts were recorded for this clonotype. The V gene is TRBV20-1, the J gene TRBJ2-7; perhaps TRBD1 as D (7 bases). Between the trimmed V and J ends, which lost 1 base and 3 bases, there was a span of 25 bases. Germline lookup yields CDR1 DFQATT and CDR2 SNEGSKA (reference sequence). CDR3 length: 18 residues. The chain's CDR3 is CSARVSGGGASVSYEQYF. CDR3 in DNA: TGCAGTGCTAGAGTTAGCGGAGGGGGCGCCAGTGTAAGCTACGAGCAGTACTTC.

This clonotype was recorded many times. The chain has TRBV7-4 and TRBJ2-4; 9 nucleotides line up with TRBD1. Germline assignment: CDR1 SGHVT and CDR2 SQSDAQ. The CDR3 loop spans 15 amino acids. J gave up 3 bases and V 5 bases, and 5 bases lay outside the gene matches. The CDR3 DNA reads as TGTGCCAGCAGCGACCGGGACAGGGTCAAAAACATTCAGTACTTC. Protein product: CASSDRDRVKNIQYF.

This clonotype was observed at least ten times. The V call is TRBV12-3 or TRBV12-4, the J call TRBJ2-2; D is uncertain. The CDR3 runs 12 residues. V was cut by 3 bases and J by 4 bases, with 3 bases left in between. CDR3 sequence (DNA): TGTGCCAGCAGTTTTGTCACCGGGGAGCTGTTTTTT. As protein: CASSFVTGELFF.

At least ten counts were recorded for this clonotype. The V gene is TRBV9, the J gene TRBJ2-3; 8 positions match TRBD2. Germline-derived CDR1 and CDR2 are SGDLS and YYNGEE. The CDR3 has 17 residues. The V gene end was trimmed by 1 base and the J gene end by 3 bases; junction bases not matched to a gene: 10. The CDR3 sequence is CASSVTPAGEKTDTQYF. The CDR3 coding sequence is TGTGCCAGCAGCGTAACCCCAGCGGGAGAGAAGACAGATACGCAGTATTTT.

This clonotype was counted ten times or more. The DNA for the CDR3 is TGCAGTGCCCGACGGGGGGACCTCTACGAGCAGTACTTC. Its protein product is CSARRGDLYEQYF. The chain uses TRBV20-1 and TRBJ2-7, with 7 bases that match TRBD2. The germline V gene encodes CDR1 DFQATT and CDR2 SNEGSKA (reference sequence). Unmatched junction bases numbered 8, after V lost 6 bases and J lost 3 bases. This CDR3 spans 13 amino acids.